This TCR beta chain derives from a study of OX40 agonist ivuxolimab in advanced cancers. The overall study: Cancers in dose escalation were hepatocellular, melanoma, renal cell and head and neck. From about 23 to 85 years was the age range, with a mean of approximately 63 years, and over 70% were male.

Comment on this clone: Antigen specificity is unknown.

Study findings and constraints: Within 6 weeks, CD4+ and CD8+ blood T cells expanded clonally at 0.1 to 3.0 mg/kg. Still undetermined is the antigen specificity of the expanded peripheral T cells.

The CDR3 is made up of 15 amino acids. Germline CDR1 reads SGHRS; CDR2 reads YFSETQ. V shed 1 base and J 8 bases; nucleotides not matched to a gene: 9. Method: immunoSEQ multiplex PCR; TCRdb's copy keeps in-frame clones and lacks some. The table shows tens of thousands of clones, with 88% occurring only once. This sequence joins TRBV5-1 and TRBJ1-2; 9 nucleotides match TRBD1. The receptor was isolated from an adult with an advanced solid tumor such as melanoma, head and neck, liver or kidney cancer. The material was CD4+ or CD8+ T cells sorted from blood, obtained in a trial of the OX40 agonist ivuxolimab. CDR3 in DNA: TGCGCCAGCAGCTTGACCGGACAGGGGCAAGGGGGCTACACCTTC. Its protein product is CASSLTGQGQGGYTF. The whole variable domain, remainder taken from reference TRBV5-1 and TRBJ1-2, is KAGVTQTPRYLIKTRGQQVTLSCSPISGHRSVSWYQQTPGQGLQFLFEYFSETQRNKGNFPGRFSGRQFSNSRSEMNVSTLELGDSALYLCASSLTGQGQGGYTFGSGTRLTVV.